These 10 T cell receptor beta chains were all obtained from the same sample, sequenced in a study of shared clonotypes between healthy human individuals. Only CD45RO-negative cells positively selected for CCR7 counted as naive CD8 cells, so terminally differentiated effector memory CD45RA+ cells were excluded. The data were produced by immunoSEQ multiplex PCR, yet TCRdb's version contains in-frame clones alone and is incomplete. The profile shows hundreds of thousands of clones, 96% of them singletons. Source material: naive CD8+ T cells sorted from blood. These receptor sequences come from a woman aged 25-40 years in good health.

The chain links TRBV30 to TRBJ2-1; D unclear. From germline, CDR1 is GTSNPN and CDR2 SVGIG (reference sequence). Between the trimmed V and J ends, which lost 0 bases and 8 bases, there was a span of 11 bases. This CDR3 is built from 13 residues. The CDR3 DNA reads as TGTGCCTGGAGTGTAACGAGTATGCATGAGCAGTTCTTC. Its protein is CAWSVTSMHEQFF. Full variable domain (remainder filled in from reference TRBV30 and TRBJ2-1): SQTIHQWPATLVQPVGSPLSLECTVEGTSNPNLYWYRQAAGRGLQLLFYSVGIGQISSEVPQNLSASRPQDRQFILSSKKLLLSDSGFYLCAWSVTSMHEQFFGPGTRLTVL.

The chain joins TRBV2 to TRBJ1-1; D remains ambiguous. CDR1 and CDR2 from the germline V gene are SNHLY and FYNNEI. V lost 6 bases and J lost 8, with 13 bases in between. The CDR3 length is 12 residues. The CDR3, as DNA: TGTGCCAGCAGGAAGACACGAACAGAAGCTTTCTTT. Protein: CASRKTRTEAFF.

About this clone: At the DNA level, this CDR3 is encoded by other sequences in the same sample as well. This chain joins TRBV19 and TRBJ2-7, with 11 nucleotides matching TRBD1. The J segment lost 3 bases and the V segment lost 5 bases, leaving 3 bases of the junction unmatched. From germline, CDR1 is LNHDA and CDR2 SQIVND (reference sequence). There are 14 residues in the CDR3. The CDR3 sequence: CASSPGTGGYEQYF. CDR3 coding DNA: TGTGCCAGTAGTCCCGGGACAGGGGGCTACGAGCAGTACTTC.

The chain couples TRBV6-6 to TRBJ1-3; 7 bases fit TRBD1. V dropped 2 bases and J dropped 0; count of bases not matched to a gene: 4. The germline V gene has CDR1 MNHNY and CDR2 SVGAGI (reference sequence). The CDR3 length is 16 residues. CDR3 sequence reads: CASSYPGQLSGNTIYF. The CDR3 coding sequence is TGTGCCAGCAGTTACCCGGGACAGCTCTCTGGAAACACCATATATTTT.

This sequence joins TRBV28 and TRBJ2-7, with 7 bases lining up with TRBD1. The CDR3 sequence is 14 residues long. The V gene's germline CDR1 is MDHEN and CDR2 SYDVKM. V lost 5 bases and J lost 2; bases outside the gene matches: 6. The CDR3 DNA reads as TGTGCCAGCAGTCTAATCGGACAGGCCTACGAGCAGTACTTC. It is translated as CASSLIGQAYEQYF.

This chain uses TRBV1 with TRBJ2-1; the D call of TRBD2 is as the table states it, not checked on the DNA. TRBV1 is a pseudogene locus. This CDR3 is built from 19 residues. The CDR3 nucleotides are TGCACCAGCCTACATCGACTAGCGGGAGATTGTAGGTCCTACAATGAGCAGTTCTTC. Its translation: CTSLHRLAGDCRSYNEQFF.

The rearrangement links TRBV20-1 to TRBJ2-3; D is uncertain. Trimming stripped 5 bases from V and 2 bases from J, with 5 bases between. There are 11 residues in the CDR3. Germline CDR1 reads DFQATT; CDR2 reads SNEGSKA (reference sequence). In DNA, the CDR3 is TGCAGTGCTCATCCCACAGATACGCAGTATTTT. Residues: CSAHPTDTQYF.

This clone was observed once. The V and J genes are TRBV15 and TRBJ2-7, with unresolved D. From germline, CDR1 is LNHNV and CDR2 YYDKDF (reference sequence). This CDR3 region has 15 residues. V was clipped by 1 base and J by 2 bases, with 12 bases between them. CDR3 region: CATSRVYGPPYEQYF. In DNA, the CDR3 is TGTGCCACCAGCAGAGTGTACGGGCCCCCCTACGAGCAGTACTTC.

This clone occurred once. The J gene is TRBJ2-7, the V gene TRBV19; 8 bases agree with TRBD2. CDR1 is LNHDA, CDR2 SQIVND, per germline (reference sequence). The CDR3 loop spans 14 amino acids. V lost 7 bases to trimming and J lost 6 bases; unmatched junction nucleotides: 11. The CDR3: CASMSREGPSEQYF. The CDR3 DNA sequence: TGTGCCAGTATGAGCCGGGAGGGCCCTTCCGAGCAGTACTTC. Looking up the rest from reference TRBV19 and TRBJ2-7 gives the full variable domain: DGGITQSPKYLFRKEGQNVTLSCEQNLNHDAMYWYRQDPGQGLRLIYYSQIVNDFQKGDIAEGYSVSREKKESFPLTVTSAQKNPTAFYLCASMSREGPSEQYFGPGTRLTVT.

The chain carries TRBV7-6 and TRBJ2-1; D remains ambiguous. The germline CDR1 and CDR2 sequences are SGHVS and FNYEAQ. The V end was cut by 1 base, the J end by 0 bases, with 7 bases between. CDR3 length equals 15 residues. CDR3 loop: CASSLDESSYNEQFF. CDR3 sequence (DNA): TGTGCCAGCAGCTTAGACGAGAGCTCCTACAATGAGCAGTTCTTC.